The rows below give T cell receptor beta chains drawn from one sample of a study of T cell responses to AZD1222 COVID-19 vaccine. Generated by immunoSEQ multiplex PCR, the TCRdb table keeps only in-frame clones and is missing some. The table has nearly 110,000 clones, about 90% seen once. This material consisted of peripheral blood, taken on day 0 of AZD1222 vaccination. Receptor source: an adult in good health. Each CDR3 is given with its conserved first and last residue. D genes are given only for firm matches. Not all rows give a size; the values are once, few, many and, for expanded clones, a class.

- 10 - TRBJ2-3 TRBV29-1 TGCAGCGTCTATAAAGATACGCAGTATTTT CSVYKDTQYF
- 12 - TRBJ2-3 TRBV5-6 TGTGCCAGCAGCTCCGGAACAGATACGCAGTATTTT CASSSGTDTQYF
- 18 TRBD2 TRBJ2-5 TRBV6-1 TGTGCCAGCAGTGTTCCGGGGGTGGGGCTAGCGGGTCAAGAGACCCAGTACTTC CASSVPGVGLAGQETQYF
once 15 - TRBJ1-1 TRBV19 TGTGCCAGTACCCAGGGTATCGGAGCGAACACTGAAGCTTTCTTT CASTQGIGANTEAFF
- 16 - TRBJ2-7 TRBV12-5 TGTGCTAGTGGTTTGGTAATCCGGGAGAGCTCCTACGAGCAGTACTTC CASGLVIRESSYEQYF
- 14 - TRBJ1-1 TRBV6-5 TGTGCCAGCAGTTACTCGCAGCCGAACACTGAAGCTTTCTTT CASSYSQPNTEAFF
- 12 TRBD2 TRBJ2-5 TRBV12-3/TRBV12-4 TGTGCCAGCAGTAGCGGGGTGGAGACCCAGTACTTC CASSSGVETQYF
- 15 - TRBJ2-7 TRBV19 TGTGCCAGTAGTATATCCTTCGGGAGCTCCTACGAGCAGTACTTC CASSISFGSSYEQYF
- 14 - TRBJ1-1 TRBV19 TGTGCCAGTAGTGACCTGGGGACGCCTATTGAAGCTTTCTTT CASSDLGTPIEAFF
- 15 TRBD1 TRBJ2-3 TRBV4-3 TGCGCCAGCAGCCAAAAAGGACAGGGCACAGATACGCAGTATTTT CASSQKGQGTDTQYF
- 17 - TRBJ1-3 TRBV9 TGTGCCAGCAGCGTAGTATCGGCGGGGGTTCTTGGAAACACCATATATTTT CASSVVSAGVLGNTIYF
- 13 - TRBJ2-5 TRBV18 TGTGCCAGCTCACCACCGGCGAAAGAGACCCAGTACTTC CASSPPAKETQYF
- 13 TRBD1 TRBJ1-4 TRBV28 TGTGCCACCACCGACAGGGGGCTTGAAAAACTGTTTTTT CATTDRGLEKLFF
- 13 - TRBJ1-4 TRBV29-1 TGCAGCGTTGAATGGGGCGCGGGGGAAAAACTGTTTTTT CSVEWGAGEKLFF
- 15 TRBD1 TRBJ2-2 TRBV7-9 TGTGCCAGCAGCTTTGACAGGGGCAACACCGGGGAGCTGTTTTTT CASSFDRGNTGELFF
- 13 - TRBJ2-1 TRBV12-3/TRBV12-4 TGTGCCAGCAGTTCCTCCTCCTACAATGAGCAGTTCTTC CASSSSSYNEQFF
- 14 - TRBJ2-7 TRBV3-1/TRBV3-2 TGTGCCAGCAGCCTATCTCTGAGGTCCTACGAGCAGTACTTC CASSLSLRSYEQYF
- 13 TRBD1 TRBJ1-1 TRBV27 TGTGCCAGCAGACAGGGGGCGGGGGCTGAAGCTTTCTTT CASRQGAGAEAFF
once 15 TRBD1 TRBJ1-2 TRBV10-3 TGTGCCATCAGCGATACCGGGACAGCTAGGGATGGCTACACCTTC CAISDTGTARDGYTF
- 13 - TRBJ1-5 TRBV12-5 TGTGCTAGTGCCGAACTAGTCAATCAGCCCCAGCATTTT CASAELVNQPQHF
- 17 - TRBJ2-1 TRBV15 TGTGCCACCAGAAATACTGACGGGGGCCCTACCTACAATGAGCAGTTCTTC CATRNTDGGPTYNEQFF
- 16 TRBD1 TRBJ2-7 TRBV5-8 TGTGCCAGCAGCTTGGGTGGACAGGGGTTTTTGTACGAGCAGTACTTC CASSLGGQGFLYEQYF
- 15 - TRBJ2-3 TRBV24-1 TGTGCCACCACCCCCGCATGGGGGGTCGTAGATACGCAGTATTTT CATTPAWGVVDTQYF
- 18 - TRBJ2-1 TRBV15 TGTGCCACCAGCAGATCCCGACCCGGGGGCCTCCAACCCAATGAGCAGTTCTTC CATSRSRPGGLQPNEQFF
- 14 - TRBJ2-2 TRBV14 TGTGCCAGCAGCCAAGATCTAACGCCCGGGGAGCTGTTTTTT CASSQDLTPGELFF
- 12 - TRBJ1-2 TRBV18 TGTGCCAGTCATGGGGGGCTCTATGGCTACACCTTC CASHGGLYGYTF
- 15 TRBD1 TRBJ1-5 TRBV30 TGTGCCTGGAGCCGACCTCAGGGGGCAAATCAGCCCCAGCATTTT CAWSRPQGANQPQHF
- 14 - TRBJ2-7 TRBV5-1 TGCGCCAGCAGCTCAAACAGGGACCCCTACGAGCAGTACTTC CASSSNRDPYEQYF
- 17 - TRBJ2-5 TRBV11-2 TGTGCCAGCAGCCCCCTCCCAGGGTGGGCTGGTCAAGAGACCCAGTACTTC CASSPLPGWAGQETQYF
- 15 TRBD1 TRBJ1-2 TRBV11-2 TGTGCCAGCAGCATCCATACAGGGGTTTCCGATGGCTACACCTTC CASSIHTGVSDGYTF
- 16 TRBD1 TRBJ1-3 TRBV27 TGTGCCAGCAGTTTCCACGGGACAGGGGCTGGAAACACCATATATTTT CASSFHGTGAGNTIYF
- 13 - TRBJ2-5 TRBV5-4 TGTGCCAGCAGCTTTCAGACCCAAGAGACCCAGTACTTC CASSFQTQETQYF
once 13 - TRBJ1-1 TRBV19 TGTGCCACCGGTCACAGGCGGAACACTGAAGCTTTCTTT CATGHRRNTEAFF
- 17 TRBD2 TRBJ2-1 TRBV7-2 TGTGCCAGCAGCCGGGATAGCGGGGGGGCCACGAGAAATGAGCAGTTCTTC CASSRDSGGATRNEQFF
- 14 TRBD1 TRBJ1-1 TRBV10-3 TGTGCCATCAGTGAGTCCAAGGGGGCATCTGAAGCTTTCTTT CAISESKGASEAFF
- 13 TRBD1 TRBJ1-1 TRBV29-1 TGCAGCGCCAGCCGGGACAGGGGAGGGGAAGCTTTCTTT CSASRDRGGEAFF
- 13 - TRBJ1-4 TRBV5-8 TGTGCCAGCAGCTTCTACTCGAATGAAAAACTGTTTTTT CASSFYSNEKLFF
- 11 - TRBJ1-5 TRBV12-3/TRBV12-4 TGTGCCAGCAGTCTCAGTGGGCCCCAGCATTTT CASSLSGPQHF
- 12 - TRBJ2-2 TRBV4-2 TGTGCCAGCAGCCAGCTCACCGGGGAGCTGTTTTTT CASSQLTGELFF
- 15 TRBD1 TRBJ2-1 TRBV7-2 TGTGCCAGCAGCCCTGTGGGGACAGGGGTTAATGAGCAGTTCTTC CASSPVGTGVNEQFF
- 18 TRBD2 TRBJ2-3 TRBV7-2 TGTGCCAGCAGCATAATCGGGACTAGCGGGGCCGGCACAGATACGCAGTATTTT CASSIIGTSGAGTDTQYF
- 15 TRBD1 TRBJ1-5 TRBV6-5 TGTGCCAGCAGCTGGACAGGCTCAGGCAATCAGCCCCAGCATTTT CASSWTGSGNQPQHF
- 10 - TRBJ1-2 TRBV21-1 TGTGCCGGGGTGGAATATGGCTACACCTTC CAGVEYGYTF
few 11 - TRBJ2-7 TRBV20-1 TGCAGTGCTAGAGAGGACTACGAGCAGTACTTC CSAREDYEQYF
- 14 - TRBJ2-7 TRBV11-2 TGTGCCAGCAGCTTAGAAAGGGGGGGCTACGAGCAGTACTTC CASSLERGGYEQYF
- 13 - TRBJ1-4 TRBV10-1 TGCGCCAGCAGTGTAGCAACTAATGAAAAACTGTTTTTT CASSVATNEKLFF
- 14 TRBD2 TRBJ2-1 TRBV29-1 TGCAGCGTTGAACTAGCGGGGGGGCCGAATGAGCAGTTCTTC CSVELAGGPNEQFF
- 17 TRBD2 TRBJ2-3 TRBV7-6 TGTGCCAGCAGCTTAGCGGTAGCGGGGGGTGGCTCAGATACGCAGTATTTT CASSLAVAGGGSDTQYF
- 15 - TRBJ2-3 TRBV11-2 TGTGCCAGCAGCGCGGGGACGTCTAGCACAGATACGCAGTATTTT CASSAGTSSTDTQYF